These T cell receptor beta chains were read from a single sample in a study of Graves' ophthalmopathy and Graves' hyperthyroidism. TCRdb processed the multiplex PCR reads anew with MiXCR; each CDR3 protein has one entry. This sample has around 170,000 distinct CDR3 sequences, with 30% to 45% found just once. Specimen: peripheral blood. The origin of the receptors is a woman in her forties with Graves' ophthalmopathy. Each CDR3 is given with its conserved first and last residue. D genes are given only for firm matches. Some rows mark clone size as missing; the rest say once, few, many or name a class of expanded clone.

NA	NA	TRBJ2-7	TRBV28	CASSLGIAAEQYF	TGTGCCAGCAGTTTGGGTATTGCGGCCGAGCAGTACTTC
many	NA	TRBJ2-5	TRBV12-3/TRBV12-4	CASSPEKKNKRETQYF	TGTGCCAGCAGTCCAGAAAAGAAAAATAAGCGAGAGACCCAGTACTTC
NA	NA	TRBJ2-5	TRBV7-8	CASSIGLVRETQYF	TGTGCCAGCAGCATCGGTTTGGTTCGAGAGACCCAGTACTTC
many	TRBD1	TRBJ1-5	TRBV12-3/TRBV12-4	CASSVRQGASNQPQHF	TGTGCCAGCAGCGTCAGACAGGGGGCTAGCAATCAGCCCCAGCATTTT
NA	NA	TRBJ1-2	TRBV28	CASRSGGGASYTF	TGTGCCAGCAGGTCTGGGGGGGGCGCGAGCTACACCTTC
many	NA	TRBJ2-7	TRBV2	CASRTDNYEQYF	TGTGCCAGCAGGACAGACAACTACGAGCAGTACTTC
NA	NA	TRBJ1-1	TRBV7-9	CASTYRVPEAFF	TGTGCCAGCACTTACAGGGTTCCTGAAGCTTTCTTT
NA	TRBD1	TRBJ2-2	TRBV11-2	CASSLQGAANPGELFF	TGTGCCAGCAGCTTACAGGGGGCGGCGAATCCCGGGGAGCTGTTTTTT
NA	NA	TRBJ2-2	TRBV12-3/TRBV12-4	CASSLASAGELFF	TGTGCCAGCAGTTTAGCCTCCGCTGGGGAGCTGTTTTTT
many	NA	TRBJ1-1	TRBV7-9	CASSFKNTEAFF	TGTGCCAGCAGCTTCAAGAACACTGAAGCTTTCTTT
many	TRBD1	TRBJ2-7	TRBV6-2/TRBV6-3	CASSYGDRTYEQYF	TGTGCCAGCAGTTACGGGGACAGGACCTACGAGCAGTACTTC
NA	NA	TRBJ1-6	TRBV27	CASSSSVGVAYSPLHF	TGTGCCAGCAGTTCCTCAGTGGGGGTTGCCTATTCACCCCTCCACTTT
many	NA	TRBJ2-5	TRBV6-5	CASSYSPKQRTIETQYF	TGTGCCAGCAGTTACTCTCCTAAACAACGGACGATTGAGACCCAGTACTTC
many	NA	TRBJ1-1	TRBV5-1	CASQGGGDTEAFF	TGCGCCAGCCAAGGGGGGGGGGACACTGAAGCTTTCTTT
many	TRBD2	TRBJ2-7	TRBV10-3	CAITSGLAGEGWYF	TGTGCCATCACCTCGGGACTAGCGGGAGAGGGATGGTACTTC
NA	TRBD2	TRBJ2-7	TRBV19	CASSISSGRVSYEQYF	TGTGCCAGTAGTATATCCAGCGGGAGGGTCTCCTACGAGCAGTACTTC
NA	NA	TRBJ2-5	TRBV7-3	CASSLTYGETQYF	TGTGCCAGCAGCTTAACCTATGGGGAGACCCAGTACTTC
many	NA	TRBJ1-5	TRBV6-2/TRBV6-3	CASSYSFSRDQPQHF	TGTGCCAGCAGTTACTCGTTCTCCCGTGATCAGCCCCAGCATTTT
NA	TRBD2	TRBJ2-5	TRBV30	CAWSPGGATETQYF	TGTGCCTGGAGTCCCGGGGGGGCCACAGAGACCCAGTACTTC
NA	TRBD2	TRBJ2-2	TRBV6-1	CASRVIAGTNTGELFF	TGTGCCAGCAGGGTCATAGCGGGAACGAACACCGGGGAGCTGTTTTTT
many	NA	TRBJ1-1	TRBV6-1	CASSEQGRTEAFF	TGTGCCAGCAGTGAGCAGGGGAGAACTGAAGCTTTCTTT
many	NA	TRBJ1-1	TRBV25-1	CASSEDRMNTEAFF	TGTGCCAGCAGTGAAGACAGGATGAACACTGAAGCTTTCTTT
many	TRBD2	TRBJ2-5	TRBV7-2	CATETSGTQETQYF	TGTGCCACCGAAACTAGCGGGACTCAAGAGACCCAGTACTTC
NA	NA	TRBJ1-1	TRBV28	CASTPAWGLGTEAFF	TGTGCCAGCACCCCAGCGTGGGGGTTGGGAACTGAAGCTTTCTTT
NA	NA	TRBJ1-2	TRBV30	CAWSVGFYGYTF	TGTGCCTGGAGTGTAGGGTTCTATGGCTACACCTTC
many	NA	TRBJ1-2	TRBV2	CASSEYMGPTYGYTF	TGTGCCAGCAGTGAATACATGGGGCCTACCTATGGCTACACCTTC
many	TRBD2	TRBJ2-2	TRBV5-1	CASSIGLASQGELFF	TGCGCCAGCAGCATAGGACTAGCCAGTCAGGGGGAGCTGTTTTTT
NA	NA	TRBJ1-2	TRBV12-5	CASGLPPYGYTF	TGTGCTAGTGGTTTGCCACCATATGGCTACACCTTC
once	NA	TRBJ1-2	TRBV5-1	CASSFQGHGYTF	TGCGCCAGCAGCTTCCAGGGCCATGGCTACACCTTC
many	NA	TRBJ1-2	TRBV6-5	CASTGRGRLYGYTF	TGTGCCAGCACGGGCAGGGGACGCCTCTATGGCTACACCTTC
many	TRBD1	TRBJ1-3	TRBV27	CASSLQGGYGNTIYF	TGTGCCAGCAGTTTACAGGGGGGGTATGGAAACACCATATATTTT
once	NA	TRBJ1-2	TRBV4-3	CASSQDGRGTYGYTF	TGCGCCAGCAGCCAAGATGGCAGGGGAACCTATGGCTACACCTTC
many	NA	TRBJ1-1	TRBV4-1	CASSQLGTNTEAFF	TGCGCCAGCAGCCAATTAGGAACAAACACTGAAGCTTTCTTT
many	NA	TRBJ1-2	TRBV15	CATSRDLDATNYGYTF	TGTGCCACCAGCAGAGACCTGGACGCCACTAACTATGGCTACACCTTC
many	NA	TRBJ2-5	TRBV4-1	CASSQDRGRIQETQYF	TGCGCCAGCAGCCAAGATAGAGGACGGATTCAAGAGACCCAGTACTTC
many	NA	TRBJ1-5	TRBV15	CATSTRQAGQPQHF	TGTGCCACCAGCACAAGACAGGCAGGGCAGCCCCAGCATTTT
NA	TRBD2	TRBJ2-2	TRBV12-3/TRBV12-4	CASNSGSGTGELFF	TGTGCCAGCAACAGCGGGAGCGGGACCGGGGAGCTGTTTTTT
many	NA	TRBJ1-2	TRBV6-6	CASSLREGYGYTF	TGTGCCAGCAGCCTCCGGGAGGGCTATGGCTACACCTTC
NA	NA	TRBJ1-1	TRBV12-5	CASGSLMWRNTEAFF	TGTGCTAGTGGTTCGTTGATGTGGAGGAACACTGAAGCTTTCTTT
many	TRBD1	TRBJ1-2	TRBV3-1	CASSSHWDRDGYTF	TGTGCCAGCAGCTCCCATTGGGACAGAGATGGCTACACCTTC
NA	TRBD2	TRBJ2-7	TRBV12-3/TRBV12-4	CASTGREPYEQYF	TGTGCCAGCACCGGGCGGGAGCCCTACGAGCAGTACTTC
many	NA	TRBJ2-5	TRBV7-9	CASSNPPGVETQYF	TGTGCCAGCAGCAACCCTCCAGGGGTAGAGACCCAGTACTTC
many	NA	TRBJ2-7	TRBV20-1	CSARQNRVPYEQYF	TGCAGTGCTAGACAAAACAGGGTCCCCTACGAGCAGTACTTC
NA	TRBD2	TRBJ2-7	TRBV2	CASRAGTSGYEQYF	TGTGCCAGCAGGGCCGGGACTAGCGGCTACGAGCAGTACTTC
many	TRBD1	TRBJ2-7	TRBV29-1	CSVNRGWGEQYF	TGCAGCGTCAACAGGGGCTGGGGAGAGCAGTACTTC
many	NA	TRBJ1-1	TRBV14	CASSQDPNTEAFF	TGTGCCAGCAGCCAAGACCCGAACACTGAAGCTTTCTTT
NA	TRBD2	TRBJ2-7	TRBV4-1	CASSQREATSGSGEQYF	TGCGCCAGCAGCCAGCGGGAGGCGACTAGCGGGAGCGGGGAGCAGTACTTC
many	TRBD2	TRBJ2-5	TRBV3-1	CASSLRTSGRWETQYF	TGTGCCAGCAGCCTGCGGACTAGCGGGAGATGGGAGACCCAGTACTTC
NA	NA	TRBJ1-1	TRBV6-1	CASSRGQHTEAFF	TGTGCCAGCAGTAGGGGACAACACACTGAAGCTTTCTTT
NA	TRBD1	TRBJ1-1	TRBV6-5	CASSYPITGGAGSEAFF	TGTGCCAGCAGTTACCCAATTACAGGGGGCGCTGGGAGTGAAGCTTTCTTT
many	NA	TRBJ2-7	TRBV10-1	CASSESTGSLTSIYEQYF	TGCGCCAGCAGTGAGTCGACTGGGTCCCTAACCTCTATTTACGAGCAGTACTTC